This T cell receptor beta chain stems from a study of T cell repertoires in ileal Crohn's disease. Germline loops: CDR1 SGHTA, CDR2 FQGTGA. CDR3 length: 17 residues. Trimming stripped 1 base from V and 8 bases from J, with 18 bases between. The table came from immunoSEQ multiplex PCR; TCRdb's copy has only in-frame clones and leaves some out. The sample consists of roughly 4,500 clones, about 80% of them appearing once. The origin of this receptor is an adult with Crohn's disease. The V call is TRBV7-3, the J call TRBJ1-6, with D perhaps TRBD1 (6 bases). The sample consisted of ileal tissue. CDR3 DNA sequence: TGTGCCAGCAGCTTAAGCGGGGTAGGGGGGGGTGATTCACCCCTCCACTTT. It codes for CASSLSGVGGGDSPLHF.